This T cell receptor beta chain was captured in a study of OX40 agonist ivuxolimab in advanced cancers. Study results and limitations: At doses 0.1 to 3.0 mg/kg, CD4+ and CD8+ clones expanded. Average numbers of expanded clones were greater in CD8+ T cells than in CD4+.

As to this clone: The antigen is undetermined.

Generated by immunoSEQ multiplex PCR, the TCRdb table keeps only in-frame clones and is missing some. The table shows around 70,000 clones, with 80% to 85% occurring only once. Per the germline V gene, CDR1 is SGHRS and CDR2 is YFSETQ. The V end lost 2 bases, the J end lost 1 base, and 3 bases lay between the germline ends. CDR3 length: 12 residues. Sampled blood was obtained at baseline, cycle 4 day 1, and cycle 7 day 1. The clonotype originates from an adult with an advanced solid tumor such as melanoma, head and neck, liver or kidney cancer. V gene TRBV5-1 combines with J gene TRBJ2-5; D gene uncertain. The sequenced sample was CD4+ or CD8+ T cells sorted from blood, obtained in a trial of the OX40 agonist ivuxolimab. The CDR3 is CASSFTQETQYF. CDR3 nucleotides: TGCGCCAGCAGCTTCACCCAAGAGACCCAGTACTTC.